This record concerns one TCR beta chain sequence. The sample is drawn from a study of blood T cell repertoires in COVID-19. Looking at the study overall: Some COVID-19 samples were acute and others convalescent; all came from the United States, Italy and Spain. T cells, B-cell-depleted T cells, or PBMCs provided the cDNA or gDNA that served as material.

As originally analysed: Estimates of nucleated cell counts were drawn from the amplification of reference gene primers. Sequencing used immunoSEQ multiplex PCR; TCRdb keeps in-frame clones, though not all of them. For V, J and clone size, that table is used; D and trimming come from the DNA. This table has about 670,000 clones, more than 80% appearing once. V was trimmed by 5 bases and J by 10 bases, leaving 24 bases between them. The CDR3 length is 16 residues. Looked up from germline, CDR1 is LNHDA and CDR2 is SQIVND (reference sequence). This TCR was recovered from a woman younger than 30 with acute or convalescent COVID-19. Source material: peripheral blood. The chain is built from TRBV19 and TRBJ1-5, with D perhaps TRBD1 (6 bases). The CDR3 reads CASSPSGTGFKDPQHF. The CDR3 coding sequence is TGTGCCAGTAGTCCTTCGGGCACAGGGTTCAAGGATCCCCAGCATTTT.